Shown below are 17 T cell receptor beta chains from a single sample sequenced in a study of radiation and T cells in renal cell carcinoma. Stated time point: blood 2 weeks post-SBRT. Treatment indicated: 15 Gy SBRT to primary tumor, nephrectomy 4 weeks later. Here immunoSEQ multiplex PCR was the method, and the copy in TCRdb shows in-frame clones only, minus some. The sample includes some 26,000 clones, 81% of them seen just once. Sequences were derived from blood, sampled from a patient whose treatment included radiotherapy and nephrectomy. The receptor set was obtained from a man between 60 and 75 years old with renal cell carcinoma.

CDR3 DNA: TGTGCCAGCAGCCGCGGGGATGGAGATACGCAGTATTTT. It specifies CASSRGDGDTQYF. V is TRBV13 and J is TRBJ2-3, with a tentative D call TRBD2 (6 bases). The germline V gene has CDR1 PRHDT and CDR2 FYEKMQ (reference sequence). The V end was cut by 5 bases, the J end by 5 bases, with 11 bases between. The CDR3 has 13 residues.

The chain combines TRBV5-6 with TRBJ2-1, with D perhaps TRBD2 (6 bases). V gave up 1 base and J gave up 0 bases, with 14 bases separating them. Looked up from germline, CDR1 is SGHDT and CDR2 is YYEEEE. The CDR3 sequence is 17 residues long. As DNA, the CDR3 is TGTGCCAGCAGCTTGAACCGTAGGAGGGGCTCCTACAATGAGCAGTTCTTC. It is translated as CASSLNRRRGSYNEQFF.

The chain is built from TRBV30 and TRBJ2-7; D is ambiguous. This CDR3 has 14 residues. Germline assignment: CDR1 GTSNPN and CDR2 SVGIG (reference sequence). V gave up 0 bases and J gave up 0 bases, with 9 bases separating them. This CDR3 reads CAWSVQVPSYEQYF. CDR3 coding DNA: TGTGCCTGGAGTGTTCAGGTGCCCTCCTACGAGCAGTACTTC. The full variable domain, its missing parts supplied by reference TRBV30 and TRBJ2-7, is SQTIHQWPATLVQPVGSPLSLECTVEGTSNPNLYWYRQAAGRGLQLLFYSVGIGQISSEVPQNLSASRPQDRQFILSSKKLLLSDSGFYLCAWSVQVPSYEQYFGPGTRLTVT.

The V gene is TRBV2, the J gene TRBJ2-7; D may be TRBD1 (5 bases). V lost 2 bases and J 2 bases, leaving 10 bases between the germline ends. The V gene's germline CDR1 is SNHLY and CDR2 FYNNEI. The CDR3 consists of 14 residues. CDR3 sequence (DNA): TGTGCCAGCAGTGAACTTAGGGGAACCTACGAGCAGTACTTC. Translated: CASSELRGTYEQYF.

The CDR3 is CASSVGQGGGYTF. Here the CDR3 DNA reads TGTGCCAGCAGCGTAGGACAGGGTGGTGGCTACACCTTC. J is TRBJ1-2 and V is TRBV9; 7 bases agree with TRBD1. Trimming cost V 0 bases and J 7 bases; bases outside gene matches: 3. CDR1 and CDR2 from the germline V gene are SGDLS and YYNGEE. The CDR3 length is 13 residues.

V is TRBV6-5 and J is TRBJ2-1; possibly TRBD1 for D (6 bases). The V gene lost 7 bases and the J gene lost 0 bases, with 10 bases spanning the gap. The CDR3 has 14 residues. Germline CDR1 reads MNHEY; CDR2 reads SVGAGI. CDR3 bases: TGTGCCAGCACCACAGGGAGCTCCTACAATGAGCAGTTCTTC. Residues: CASTTGSSYNEQFF.

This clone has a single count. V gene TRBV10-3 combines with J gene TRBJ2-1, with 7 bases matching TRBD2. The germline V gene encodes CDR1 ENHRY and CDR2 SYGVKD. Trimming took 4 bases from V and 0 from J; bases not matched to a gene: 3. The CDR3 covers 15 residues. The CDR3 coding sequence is TGTGCCATCAGTGGGGGCGGGAGCTCCTACAATGAGCAGTTCTTC. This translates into CAISGGGSSYNEQFF.

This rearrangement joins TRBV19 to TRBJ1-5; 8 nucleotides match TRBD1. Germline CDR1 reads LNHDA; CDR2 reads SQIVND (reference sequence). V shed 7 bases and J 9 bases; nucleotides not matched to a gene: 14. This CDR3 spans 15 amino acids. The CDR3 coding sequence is TGTGCCAGTACCACCGAGGCAGGGGGCGCGGGGCCCCAGCATTTT. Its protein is CASTTEAGGAGPQHF. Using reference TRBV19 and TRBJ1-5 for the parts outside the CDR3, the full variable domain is DGGITQSPKYLFRKEGQNVTLSCEQNLNHDAMYWYRQDPGQGLRLIYYSQIVNDFQKGDIAEGYSVSREKKESFPLTVTSAQKNPTAFYLCASTTEAGGAGPQHFGDGTRLSIL.

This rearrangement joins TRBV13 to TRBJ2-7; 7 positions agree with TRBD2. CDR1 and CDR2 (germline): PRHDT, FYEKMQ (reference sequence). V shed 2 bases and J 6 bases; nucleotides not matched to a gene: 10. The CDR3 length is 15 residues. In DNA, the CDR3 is TGTGCCAGCAGCTTATTTGGCGGGAGAGGGGTCGAGCAGTACTTC. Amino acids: CASSLFGGRGVEQYF.

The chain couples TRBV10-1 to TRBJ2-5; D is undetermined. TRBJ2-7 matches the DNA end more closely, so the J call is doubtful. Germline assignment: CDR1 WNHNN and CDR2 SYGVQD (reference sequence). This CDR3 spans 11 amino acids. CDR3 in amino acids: CASSDGYEQYF. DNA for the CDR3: TGCGCCAGCAGTGATGGCTACGAGCAGTACTTC.

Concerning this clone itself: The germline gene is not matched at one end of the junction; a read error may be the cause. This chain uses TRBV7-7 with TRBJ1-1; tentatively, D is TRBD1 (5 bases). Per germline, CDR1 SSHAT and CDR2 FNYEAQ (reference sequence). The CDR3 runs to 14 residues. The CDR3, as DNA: TGTGCTAGCAGCCAACCCCGGGGGGACACTGAAGCTTTCTTT. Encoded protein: CASSQPRGDTEAFF.

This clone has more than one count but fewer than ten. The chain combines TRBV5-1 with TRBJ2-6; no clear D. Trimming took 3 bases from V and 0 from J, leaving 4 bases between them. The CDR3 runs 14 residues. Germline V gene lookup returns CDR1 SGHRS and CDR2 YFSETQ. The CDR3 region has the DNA TGCGCCAGCAGCTCCGACTCTGGGGCCAACGTCCTGACTTTC. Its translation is CASSSDSGANVLTF.

CDR3 sequence reads: CASSEAPTYEQYF. The CDR3 nucleotides are TGTGCCAGCAGCGAGGCTCCCACCTACGAGCAGTACTTC. This chain uses TRBV9 with TRBJ2-7; unclear D gene. V was trimmed by 3 bases and J by 2 bases, leaving 9 bases between them. The CDR3 length is 13 residues. Germline V gene lookup returns CDR1 SGDLS and CDR2 YYNGEE. The full variable domain, rest sourced from reference TRBV9 and TRBJ2-7, is DSGVTQTPKHLITATGQRVTLRCSPRSGDLSVYWYQQSLDQGLQFLIQYYNGEERAKGNILERFSAQQFPDLHSELNLSSLELGDSALYFCASSEAPTYEQYFGPGTRLTVT.

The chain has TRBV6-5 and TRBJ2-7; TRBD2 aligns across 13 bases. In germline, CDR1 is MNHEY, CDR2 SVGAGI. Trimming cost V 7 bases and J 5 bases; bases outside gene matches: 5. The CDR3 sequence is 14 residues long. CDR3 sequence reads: CASTGTSGIDEQYF. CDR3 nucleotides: TGTGCCAGCACCGGGACTAGCGGGATCGACGAGCAGTACTTC.

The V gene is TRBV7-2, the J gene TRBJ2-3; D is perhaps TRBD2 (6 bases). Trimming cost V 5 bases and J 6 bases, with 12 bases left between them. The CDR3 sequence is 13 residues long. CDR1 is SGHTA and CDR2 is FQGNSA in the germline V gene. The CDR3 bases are TGTGCCAGCAGCCGGGACTCTGGGGATACGCAGTATTTT. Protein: CASSRDSGDTQYF.

CDR3: CATSRGGDIQYF. For the CDR3, the DNA is TGTGCCACCAGCAGAGGGGGCGACATTCAGTACTTC. The genes are TRBV15 and TRBJ2-4; a weak D match, TRBD1 (5 bases). Germline values: CDR1 LNHNV, CDR2 YYDKDF (reference sequence). The CDR3 runs to 12 residues. V shed 1 base and J shed 8 bases, with 6 bases lying between them.

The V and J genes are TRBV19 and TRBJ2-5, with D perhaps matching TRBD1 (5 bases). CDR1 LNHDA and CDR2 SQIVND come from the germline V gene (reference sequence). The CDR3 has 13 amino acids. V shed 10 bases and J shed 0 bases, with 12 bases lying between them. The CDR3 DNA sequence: TGTGCCACCGGACAACTGTACCAAGAGACCCAGTACTTC. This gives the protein CATGQLYQETQYF.